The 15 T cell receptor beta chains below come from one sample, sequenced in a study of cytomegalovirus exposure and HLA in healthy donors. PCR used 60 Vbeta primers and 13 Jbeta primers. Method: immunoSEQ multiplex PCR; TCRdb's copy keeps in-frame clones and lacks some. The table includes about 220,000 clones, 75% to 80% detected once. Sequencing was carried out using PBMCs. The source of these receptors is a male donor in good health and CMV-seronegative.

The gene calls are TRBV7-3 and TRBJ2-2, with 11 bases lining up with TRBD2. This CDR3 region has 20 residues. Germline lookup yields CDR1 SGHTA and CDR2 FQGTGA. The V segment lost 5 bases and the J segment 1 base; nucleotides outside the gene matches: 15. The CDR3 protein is CASSHLSPRLAGGNTGELFF. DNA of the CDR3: TGTGCCAGCAGCCATTTATCCCCACGGCTAGCGGGGGGGAACACCGGGGAGCTGTTTTTT.

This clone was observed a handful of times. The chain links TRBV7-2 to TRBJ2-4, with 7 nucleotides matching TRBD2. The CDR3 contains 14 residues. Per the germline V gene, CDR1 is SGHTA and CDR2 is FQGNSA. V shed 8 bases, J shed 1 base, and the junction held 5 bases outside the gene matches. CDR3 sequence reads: CASRGEVAKNIQYF. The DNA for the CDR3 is TGTGCCAGCCGGGGGGAAGTGGCCAAAAACATTCAGTACTTC.

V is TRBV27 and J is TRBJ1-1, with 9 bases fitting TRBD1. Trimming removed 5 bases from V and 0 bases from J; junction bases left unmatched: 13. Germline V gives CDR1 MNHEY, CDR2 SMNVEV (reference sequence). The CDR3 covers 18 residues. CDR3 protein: CASSSKTGGGYLNTEAFF. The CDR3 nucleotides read TGTGCCAGCAGTAGCAAGACAGGGGGTGGGTATCTGAACACTGAAGCTTTCTTT.

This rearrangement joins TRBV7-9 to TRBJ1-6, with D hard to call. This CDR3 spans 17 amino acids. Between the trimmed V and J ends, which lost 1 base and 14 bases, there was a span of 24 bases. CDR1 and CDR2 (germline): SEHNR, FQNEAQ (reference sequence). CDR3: CASSLVTGLSQLLSLHF. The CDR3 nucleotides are TGTGCCAGCAGCTTAGTGACTGGACTGTCCCAATTATTGTCCCTCCACTTT.

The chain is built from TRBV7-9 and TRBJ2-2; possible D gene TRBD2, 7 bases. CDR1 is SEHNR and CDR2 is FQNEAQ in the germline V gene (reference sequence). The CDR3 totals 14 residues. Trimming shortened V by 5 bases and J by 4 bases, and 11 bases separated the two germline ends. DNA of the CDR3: TGTGCCAGCAGCAGGGGGGGAGGCACCGGGGAGCTGTTTTTT. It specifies CASSRGGGTGELFF.

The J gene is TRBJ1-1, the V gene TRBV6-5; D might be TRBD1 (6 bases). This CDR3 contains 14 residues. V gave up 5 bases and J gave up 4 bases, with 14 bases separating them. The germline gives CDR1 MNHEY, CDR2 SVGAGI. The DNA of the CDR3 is TGTGCCAGCAGTCCACCTACAGGGCGCACTGAAGCTTTCTTT. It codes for CASSPPTGRTEAFF.

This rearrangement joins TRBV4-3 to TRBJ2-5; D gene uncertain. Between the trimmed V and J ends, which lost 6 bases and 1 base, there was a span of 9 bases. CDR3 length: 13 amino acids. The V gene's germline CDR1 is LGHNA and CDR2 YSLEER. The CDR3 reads CASSPGFQETQYF. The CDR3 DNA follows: TGCGCCAGCAGTCCGGGTTTCCAAGAGACCCAGTACTTC.

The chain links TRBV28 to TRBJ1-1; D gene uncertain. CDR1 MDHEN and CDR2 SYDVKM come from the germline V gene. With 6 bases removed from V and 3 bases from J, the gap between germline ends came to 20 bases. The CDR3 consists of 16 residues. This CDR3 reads CASSSLEVGRDTEAFF. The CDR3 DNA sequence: TGTGCCAGCAGCTCCCTGGAGGTAGGGAGGGACACTGAAGCTTTCTTT.

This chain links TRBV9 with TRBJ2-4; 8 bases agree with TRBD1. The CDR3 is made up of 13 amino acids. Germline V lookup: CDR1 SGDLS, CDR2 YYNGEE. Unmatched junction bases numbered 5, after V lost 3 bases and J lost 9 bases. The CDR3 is CASSARTGSIQYF. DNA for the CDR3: TGTGCCAGCAGCGCCCGGACAGGGAGCATTCAGTACTTC.

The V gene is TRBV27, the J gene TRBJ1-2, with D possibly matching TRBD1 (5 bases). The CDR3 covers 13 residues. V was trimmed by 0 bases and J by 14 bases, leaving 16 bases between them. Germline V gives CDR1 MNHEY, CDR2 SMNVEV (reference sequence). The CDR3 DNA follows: TGTGCCAGCAGTTTATCGACGGGGGTCCCCTGGACCTTC. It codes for CASSLSTGVPWTF.

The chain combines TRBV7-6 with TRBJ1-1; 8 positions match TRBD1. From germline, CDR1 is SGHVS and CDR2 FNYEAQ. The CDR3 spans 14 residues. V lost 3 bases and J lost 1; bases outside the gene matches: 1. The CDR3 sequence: CASSFGTGNTEAFF. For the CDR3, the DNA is TGTGCCAGCAGCTTCGGGACAGGGAACACTGAAGCTTTCTTT.

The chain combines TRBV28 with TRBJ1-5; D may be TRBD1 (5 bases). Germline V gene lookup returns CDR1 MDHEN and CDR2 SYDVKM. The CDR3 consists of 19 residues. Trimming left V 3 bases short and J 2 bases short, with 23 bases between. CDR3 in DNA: TGTGCCAGCAGTTTGCCCGGACAAAGCGCCTCTGGGGGCAATCAGCCCCAGCATTTT. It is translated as CASSLPGQSASGGNQPQHF.

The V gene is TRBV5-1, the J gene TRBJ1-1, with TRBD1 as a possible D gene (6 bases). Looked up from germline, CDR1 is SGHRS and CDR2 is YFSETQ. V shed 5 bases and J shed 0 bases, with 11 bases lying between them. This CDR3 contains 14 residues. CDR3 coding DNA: TGCGCCAGCAGACCGGGACACATGAACACTGAAGCTTTCTTT. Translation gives CASRPGHMNTEAFF.

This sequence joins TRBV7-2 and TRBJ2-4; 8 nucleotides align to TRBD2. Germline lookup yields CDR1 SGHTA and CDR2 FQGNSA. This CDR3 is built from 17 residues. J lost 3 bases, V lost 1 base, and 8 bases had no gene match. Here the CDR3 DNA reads TGTGCCAGCAGCTTAGTCATGCGGGGGGCCGGCAAAAACATTCAGTACTTC. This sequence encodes CASSLVMRGAGKNIQYF.

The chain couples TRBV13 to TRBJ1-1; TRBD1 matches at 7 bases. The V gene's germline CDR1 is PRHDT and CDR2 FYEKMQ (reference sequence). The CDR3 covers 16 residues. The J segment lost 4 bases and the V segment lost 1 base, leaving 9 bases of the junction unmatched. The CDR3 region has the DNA TGTGCCAGCAGCTTAGTTAGGGGGCTTAGAGGCACTGAAGCTTTCTTT. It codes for CASSLVRGLRGTEAFF.